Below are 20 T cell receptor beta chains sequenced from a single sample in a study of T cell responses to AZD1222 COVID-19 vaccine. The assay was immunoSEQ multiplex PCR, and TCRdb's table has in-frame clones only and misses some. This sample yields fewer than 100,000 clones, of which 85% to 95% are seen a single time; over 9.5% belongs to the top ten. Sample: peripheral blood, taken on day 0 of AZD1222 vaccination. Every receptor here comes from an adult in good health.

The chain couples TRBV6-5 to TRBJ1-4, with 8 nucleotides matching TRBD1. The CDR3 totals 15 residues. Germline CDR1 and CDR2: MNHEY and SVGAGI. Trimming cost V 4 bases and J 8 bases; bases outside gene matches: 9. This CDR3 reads CASSSQGALEEKLFF. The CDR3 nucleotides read TGTGCCAGCAGTTCCCAGGGGGCGCTGGAAGAAAAACTGTTTTTT.

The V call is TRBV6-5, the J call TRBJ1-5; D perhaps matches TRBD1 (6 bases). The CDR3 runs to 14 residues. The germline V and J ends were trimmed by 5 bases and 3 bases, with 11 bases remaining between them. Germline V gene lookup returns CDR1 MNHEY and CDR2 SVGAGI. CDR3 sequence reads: CASSRRQANQPQHF. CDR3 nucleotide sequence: TGTGCCAGCAGTCGACGACAGGCCAATCAGCCCCAGCATTTT.

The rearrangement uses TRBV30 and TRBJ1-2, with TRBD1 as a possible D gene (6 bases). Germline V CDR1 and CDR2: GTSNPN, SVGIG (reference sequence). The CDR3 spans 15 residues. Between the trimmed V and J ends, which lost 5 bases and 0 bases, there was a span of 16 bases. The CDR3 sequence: CAWAGHSLANYGYTF. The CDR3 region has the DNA TGTGCCTGGGCGGGACATTCGCTAGCTAACTATGGCTACACCTTC.

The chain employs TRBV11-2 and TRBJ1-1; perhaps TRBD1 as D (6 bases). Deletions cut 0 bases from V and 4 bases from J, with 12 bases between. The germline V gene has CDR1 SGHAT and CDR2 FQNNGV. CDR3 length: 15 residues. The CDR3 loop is CASSLDSWGRTEAFF. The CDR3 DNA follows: TGTGCCAGCAGCTTAGATTCTTGGGGGCGCACTGAAGCTTTCTTT.

CDR3 bases: TGTGCCAGCAGGCTTGGTTTCGGGGGTAAGAGCACAGATACGCAGTATTTT. This gives the protein CASRLGFGGKSTDTQYF. The genes are TRBV5-4 and TRBJ2-3, with D perhaps TRBD2 (6 bases). Germline CDR1 is SGHNT and CDR2 is YYREEE (reference sequence). CDR3 size: 17 residues. The V end lost 5 bases, the J end lost 0 bases, and 19 bases lay between the germline ends. The full variable domain, its missing parts supplied by reference TRBV5-4 and TRBJ2-3, is ETGVTQSPTHLIKTRGQQVTLRCSSQSGHNTVSWYQQALGQGPQFIFQYYREEENGRGNFPPRFSGLQFPNYSSELNVNALELDDSALYLCASRLGFGGKSTDTQYFGPGTRLTVL.

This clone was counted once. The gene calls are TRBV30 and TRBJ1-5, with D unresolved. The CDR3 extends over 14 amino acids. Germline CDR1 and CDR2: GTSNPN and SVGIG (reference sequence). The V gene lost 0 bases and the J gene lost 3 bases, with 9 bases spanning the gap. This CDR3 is CAWSVGQDNQPQHF. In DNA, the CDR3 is TGTGCCTGGAGTGTAGGCCAGGACAATCAGCCCCAGCATTTT.

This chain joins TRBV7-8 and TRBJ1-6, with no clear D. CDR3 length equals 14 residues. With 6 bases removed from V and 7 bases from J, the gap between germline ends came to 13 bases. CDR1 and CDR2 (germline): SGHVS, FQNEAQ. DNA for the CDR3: TGTGCCAGCAGTGAAAGGGTCGGCAATTCACCCCTCCACTTT. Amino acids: CASSERVGNSPLHF.

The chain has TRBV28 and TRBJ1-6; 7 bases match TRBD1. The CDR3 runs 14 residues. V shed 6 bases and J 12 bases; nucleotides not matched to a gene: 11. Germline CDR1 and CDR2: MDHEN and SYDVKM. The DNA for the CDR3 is TGTGCCAGCAGGCCGCCGGGACAGTTGTTACCCCTCCACTTT. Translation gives CASRPPGQLLPLHF. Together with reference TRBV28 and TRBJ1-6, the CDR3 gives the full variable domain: DVKVTQSSRYLVKRTGEKVFLECVQDMDHENMFWYRQDPGLGLRLIYFSYDVKMKEKGDIPEGYSVSREKKERFSLILESASTNQTSMYLCASRPPGQLLPLHFGNGTRLTVT.

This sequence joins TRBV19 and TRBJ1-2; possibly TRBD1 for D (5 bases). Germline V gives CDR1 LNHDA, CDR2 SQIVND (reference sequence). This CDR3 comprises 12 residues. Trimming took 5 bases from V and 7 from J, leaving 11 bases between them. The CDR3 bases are TGTGCCAGTAGTTTAGGGGCGGCTGGCTACACCTTC. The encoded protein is CASSLGAAGYTF.

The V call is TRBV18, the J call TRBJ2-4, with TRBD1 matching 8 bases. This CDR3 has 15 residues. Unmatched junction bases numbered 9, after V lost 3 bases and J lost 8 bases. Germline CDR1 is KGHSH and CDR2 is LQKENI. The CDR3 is CASSPGGQGGYIQYF. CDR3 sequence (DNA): TGTGCCAGCTCACCCGGTGGACAGGGCGGGTACATTCAGTACTTC.

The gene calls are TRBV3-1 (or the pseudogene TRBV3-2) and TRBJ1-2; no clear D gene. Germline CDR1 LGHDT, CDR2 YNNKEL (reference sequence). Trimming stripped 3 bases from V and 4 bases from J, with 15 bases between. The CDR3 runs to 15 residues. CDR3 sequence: CASSQAGLVGYGYTF. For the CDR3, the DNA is TGTGCCAGCAGCCAGGCAGGACTAGTGGGCTATGGCTACACCTTC.

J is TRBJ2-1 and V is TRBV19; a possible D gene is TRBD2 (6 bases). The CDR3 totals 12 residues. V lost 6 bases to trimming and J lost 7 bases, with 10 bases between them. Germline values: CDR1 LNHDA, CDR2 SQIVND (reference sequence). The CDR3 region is CASRRDSNEQFF. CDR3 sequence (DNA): TGTGCCAGTAGGAGGGACTCAAATGAGCAGTTCTTC.

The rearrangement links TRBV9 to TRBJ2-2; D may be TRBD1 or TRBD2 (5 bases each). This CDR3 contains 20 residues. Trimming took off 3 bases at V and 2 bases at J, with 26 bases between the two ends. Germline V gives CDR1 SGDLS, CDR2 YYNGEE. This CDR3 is CASSDPSGRRGPYNTGELFF. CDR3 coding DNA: TGTGCCAGCAGCGACCCCTCGGGACGAAGGGGCCCCTACAACACCGGGGAGCTGTTTTTT.

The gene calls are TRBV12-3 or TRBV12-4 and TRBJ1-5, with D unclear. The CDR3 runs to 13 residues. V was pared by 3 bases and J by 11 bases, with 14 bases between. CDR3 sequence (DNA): TGTGCCAGCAGTTTTGTTTGGCAGGAGTCCCAGCATTTT. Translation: CASSFVWQESQHF.

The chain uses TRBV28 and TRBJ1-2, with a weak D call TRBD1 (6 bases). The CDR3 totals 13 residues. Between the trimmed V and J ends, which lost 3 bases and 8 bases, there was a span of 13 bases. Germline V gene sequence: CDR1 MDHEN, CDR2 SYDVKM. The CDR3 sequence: CASSFYRDTGYTF. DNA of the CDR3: TGTGCCAGCAGTTTTTACAGGGACACGGGCTACACCTTC.

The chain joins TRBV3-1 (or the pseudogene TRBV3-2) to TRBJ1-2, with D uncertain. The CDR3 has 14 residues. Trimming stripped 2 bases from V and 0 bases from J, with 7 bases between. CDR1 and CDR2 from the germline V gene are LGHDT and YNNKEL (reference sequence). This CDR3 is CASSQRFANYGYTF. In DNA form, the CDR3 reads TGTGCCAGCAGCCAAAGGTTCGCTAACTATGGCTACACCTTC.

In DNA, the CDR3 is TGTGCCAGTGCAGTTCGCCCCGACACTGAAGCTTTCTTT. Its translation is CASAVRPDTEAFF. This sequence joins TRBV19 and TRBJ1-1; D is uncertain. The CDR3 runs to 13 residues. Germline assignment: CDR1 LNHDA and CDR2 SQIVND (reference sequence). Trimming took off 8 bases at V and 3 bases at J, with 13 bases between the two ends.

Here the CDR3 reads CASSLDIGGGFYEQYF. The DNA of the CDR3 is TGTGCCAGCAGCTTAGATATAGGCGGGGGCTTCTACGAGCAGTACTTC. The V call is TRBV11-2, the J call TRBJ2-7; TRBD2 is a possible D gene (7 bases). V lost 0 bases and J 3 bases, leaving 15 bases between the germline ends. This CDR3 region has 16 residues. Germline CDR1 reads SGHAT; CDR2 reads FQNNGV.

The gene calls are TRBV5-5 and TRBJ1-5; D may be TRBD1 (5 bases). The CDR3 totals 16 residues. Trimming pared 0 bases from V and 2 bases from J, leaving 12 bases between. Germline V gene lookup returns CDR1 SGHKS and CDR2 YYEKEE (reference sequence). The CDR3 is CASSLEGRVGNQPQHF. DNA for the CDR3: TGTGCCAGCAGCTTGGAGGGCAGGGTCGGCAATCAGCCCCAGCATTTT.

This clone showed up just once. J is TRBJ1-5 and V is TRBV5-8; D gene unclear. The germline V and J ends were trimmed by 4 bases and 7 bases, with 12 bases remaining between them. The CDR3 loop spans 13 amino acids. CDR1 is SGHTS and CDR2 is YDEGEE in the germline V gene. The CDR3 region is CASSAYSRQPQHF. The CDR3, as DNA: TGTGCCAGCAGCGCTTACTCTAGGCAGCCCCAGCATTTT.